Presented here are 8 T cell receptor beta chains from one specimen sequenced in a study of a mutant IDH1 vaccine in newly diagnosed glioma. Libraries were prepared by immunoSEQ multiplex PCR; TCRdb keeps only in-frame clonotypes and omits some of them. The table has tens of thousands of clones, about four fifths seen once; the top ten hold 4.5% to 7.5%. Stated time point: week 11, during vaccination. The vaccine gave 300 ug of a 20-mer mutant IDH1 peptide subcutaneously per dose. These receptors have no known antigen. The sequencing here drew on PBMCs, taken from a glioma patient whose treatment included an IDH1 peptide vaccine. The receptors originated from a man aged 45-65 years with glioma.

Written as DNA, the CDR3 is TGTGCCAGCAGCTCCCTGGGACTAAAAGCTGATACGCAGTATTTT. Its protein is CASSSLGLKADTQYF. The chain employs TRBV11-1 and TRBJ2-3, with 7 bases identical to TRBD2. V lost 4 bases, J lost 6 bases, and 10 bases stayed unmatched. The CDR3 is made up of 15 amino acids. The germline V gene has CDR1 SGHAT and CDR2 FQDESV (reference sequence). The variable domain in full, with the rest retrieved from reference TRBV11-1 and TRBJ2-3, is EAEVAQSPRYKITEKSQAVAFWCDPISGHATLYWYRQILGQGPELLVQFQDESVVDDSQLPKDRFSAERLKGVDSTLKIQPAELGDSAMYLCASSSLGLKADTQYFGPGTRLTVL.

The gene calls are TRBV7-8 and TRBJ2-2; 12 nucleotides agree with TRBD2. The germline V gene encodes CDR1 SGHVS and CDR2 FQNEAQ. The V segment lost 5 bases and the J segment 7 bases; nucleotides outside the gene matches: 11. The CDR3 spans 17 residues. The DNA of the CDR3 is TGTGCCAGCAGCACGGGCCCCACTAGCGGGAGGATCGGGGAGCTGTTTTTT. Amino acids: CASSTGPTSGRIGELFF.

V and J are TRBV7-9 and TRBJ1-1; D is undetermined. CDR1 and CDR2 (germline): SEHNR, FQNEAQ (reference sequence). This CDR3 spans 13 amino acids. V lost 1 base, J lost 1 base, and 4 bases lay in between. CDR3 DNA: TGTGCCAGCAGCTTAGTGTGGAACACTGAAGCTTTCTTT. Its protein is CASSLVWNTEAFF.

The CDR3, as DNA: TGTGCCAGCAGTTTCCAGGGGGGGGAGACCCAGTACTTC. Translation gives CASSFQGGETQYF. The J gene is TRBJ2-5, the V gene TRBV27; D may be TRBD1 or TRBD2 (7 bases each). Germline loops: CDR1 MNHEY, CDR2 SMNVEV (reference sequence). Trimming removed 3 bases at V and 5 bases at J, with 10 bases between. This CDR3 is built from 13 residues.

This chain connects TRBV19 to TRBJ2-1, with 8 nucleotides matching TRBD2. The trim removed 5 bases at V and 8 bases at J, leaving 14 bases unmatched. Germline CDR1 LNHDA, CDR2 SQIVND (reference sequence). The CDR3 length is 16 residues. The CDR3 sequence: CASSVGSGGAMDEQFF. CDR3 in DNA: TGTGCCAGTAGTGTAGGGTCGGGGGGGGCCATGGATGAGCAGTTCTTC. Combining the CDR3 with reference TRBV19 and TRBJ2-1 gives the whole variable domain DGGITQSPKYLFRKEGQNVTLSCEQNLNHDAMYWYRQDPGQGLRLIYYSQIVNDFQKGDIAEGYSVSREKKESFPLTVTSAQKNPTAFYLCASSVGSGGAMDEQFFGPGTRLTVL.

The chain links TRBV5-4 to TRBJ1-1; D uncertain. V dropped 0 bases and J dropped 11 bases, with 2 bases sitting between them. The CDR3 consists of 9 residues. Germline V gene lookup returns CDR1 SGHNT and CDR2 YYREEE (reference sequence). In nucleotides, the CDR3 is TGTGCCAGCAGCTTGGCTGCTTTCTTT. This codes for CASSLAAFF. Full variable domain (missing parts from reference TRBV5-4 and TRBJ1-1): ETGVTQSPTHLIKTRGQQVTLRCSSQSGHNTVSWYQQALGQGPQFIFQYYREEENGRGNFPPRFSGLQFPNYSSELNVNALELDDSALYLCASSLAAFFGQGTRLTVV.

The rearrangement uses TRBV5-6 and TRBJ2-5; tentatively, D is TRBD2 (6 bases). CDR1 and CDR2 from the germline V gene are SGHDT and YYEEEE. Between the trimmed V and J ends, which lost 3 bases and 4 bases, there was a span of 10 bases. This CDR3 spans 13 amino acids. The CDR3 DNA reads TGTGCCAGCAGCTGGGGACTGCCAGAGACCCAGTACTTC. It is translated as CASSWGLPETQYF.

The chain carries TRBV5-4 and TRBJ2-7, with D tentatively TRBD1 (5 bases). The V end was cut by 3 bases, the J end by 5 bases, with 18 bases between. The germline V gene has CDR1 SGHNT and CDR2 YYREEE (reference sequence). This CDR3 is built from 15 residues. Written as DNA, the CDR3 is TGTGCCAGCAGCTCCGGTAGGGGCTATCAGGACGAGCAGTACTTC. Encoded protein: CASSSGRGYQDEQYF.